Listed here is a single TCR beta chain. This clone has a handful of counts. The target of this receptor is not known. Base qualities are not provided; no much larger clone lies one nucleotide away. Baseline tumor tissue collected before treatment was sequenced to identify tumor-specific TCR clonotypes. Next-generation sequencing of T-cell receptor sequences was used to monitor peripheral T-cell lymphoma patients receiving frontline treatment on a trial. Libraries were prepared through the immunoSEQ multiplex PCR assay. Held by TCRdb, this immuneACCESS table contains in-frame sequences only and omits some clones. Under half of the omission traces to an unresolved V gene where checked; the cause of the rest is unknown. This sample comprises approximately 10,000 clones, 65% to 80% of them detected only once. The ten largest make up roughly 30% of the sample. This record belongs to a study of circulating tumor DNA in untreated peripheral T-cell lymphoma (dated by TCRdb to the early 2020s).

Summary of the overall study and its limitations: Tumor-specific clonotypes were identified in about 81% of patients, with identification achieved from around 90% of baseline tissues and about 70% of baseline serum samples.

This sequence originates from a human donor with peripheral T-cell lymphoma. Sample: tumor tissue.

The DNA reads as follows: TGTGCCAGTAGTATCGCCAGGGGAAGCAATCAGCCCCAGCATTTT. Its product reads: CASSIARGSNQPQHF. The chain is assembled from TRBV19 and TRBJ1-5; tentative D gene TRBD1, with 6 bases matching. The CDR3 has 15 amino acids, counting the end cysteine and phenylalanine. Only the CDR3 region is kept as DNA, spanning 45 bases read in frame from base 1. V and J lose 3 bases and 1 base, and a span of 10 bases separates them. Looking up the germline V gene (reference sequence) yields CDR1 LNHDA and CDR2 SQIVND. With the rest looked up from the reference TRBV19 and TRBJ1-5 genes rather than sequenced, the full variable domain is DGGITQSPKYLFRKEGQNVTLSCEQNLNHDAMYWYRQDPGQGLRLIYYSQIVNDFQKGDIAEGYSVSREKKESFPLTVTSAQKNPTAFYLCASSIARGSNQPQHFGDGTRLSIL.